One sample yielded the 2 T cell receptor beta chains listed below, sequenced in a study of blood T cell repertoires in COVID-19. This table comes from immunoSEQ multiplex PCR, and its TCRdb copy is limited to in-frame clones, with some not included. The table records some 150,000 clones, about 87% of them present only once. Sequenced sample: peripheral blood. These receptors originate from a woman aged 45-65 years with acute or convalescent COVID-19.

The chain joins TRBV28 to TRBJ1-1, with TRBD1 identical over 8 bases. CDR3 size: 18 residues. The germline CDR1 and CDR2 sequences are MDHEN and SYDVKM. Trimming took 6 bases from V and 3 from J; bases not matched to a gene: 18. CDR3 nucleotide sequence: TGTGCCAGCAGCCGAAGCAGGGGGCTCGGCTCAATGGACACTGAAGCTTTCTTT. It yields the protein CASSRSRGLGSMDTEAFF.

The genes are TRBV6-5 and TRBJ2-1; 10 positions match TRBD2. This CDR3 is built from 15 residues. Germline trimming cut 7 bases from V and 7 bases from J; bases unmatched to any gene: 10. Germline V gives CDR1 MNHEY, CDR2 SVGAGI. DNA of the CDR3: TGTGCCAGCACCCCGGGACTAGCGCCGGGGAATGAGCAGTTCTTC. It translates to CASTPGLAPGNEQFF.